One and the same sample provided the 2 T cell receptor beta chains below, sequenced in a study of cytomegalovirus exposure and HLA in healthy donors. Amplification used 60 Vbeta primers and 13 Jbeta primers. Clones were read by immunoSEQ multiplex PCR, and TCRdb kept only the in-frame ones, dropping some. In all, the sample yields 55,000 to 75,000 clones. Sequencing input: PBMCs. The receptors come from a male donor in good health and CMV-seronegative.

The rearrangement uses TRBV7-2 and TRBJ2-7; 9 bases agree with TRBD1. V was clipped by 5 bases and J by 0 bases; unmatched bases: 14. The germline V gene encodes CDR1 SGHTA and CDR2 FQGNSA. The CDR3 is 18 residues long. The CDR3, as DNA: TGTGCCAGCAGCGCCGGCTTCAGGACAGGGGACTACTCCTACGAGCAGTACTTC. Amino acids: CASSAGFRTGDYSYEQYF.

J is TRBJ2-5 and V is TRBV11-1; TRBD1 might be the D (5 bases). This CDR3 region has 14 residues. V dropped 1 base and J dropped 0 bases, with 6 bases sitting between them. CDR1 and CDR2 from the germline V gene are SGHAT and FQDESV (reference sequence). CDR3 residues: CASSLGTNQETQYF. In nucleotides, the CDR3 is TGTGCCAGCAGCTTAGGGACAAACCAAGAGACCCAGTACTTC.